Described below is a single TCR beta chain sequence and its context. Some clones are missing from TCRdb's copy, which holds only in-frame ones; the method was immunoSEQ multiplex PCR. The sample shows a few hundred thousand clones, roughly 85% of them seen only once. This entry is derived from a study of blood T cell repertoires in COVID-19. The CDR3 is 14 amino acids. Germline V gives CDR1 KGHDR, CDR2 SFDVKD. V dropped 0 bases and J dropped 5 bases, with 8 bases sitting between them. The sequence was collected from a man in his 60s who had recovered from COVID-19. The V gene is TRBV24-1, the J gene TRBJ2-3; D is unresolved. Source material: peripheral blood. As DNA, the CDR3 is TGTGCCACCAGTGATTTGCGCCACGGAGATACGCAGTATTTT. Amino acids: CATSDLRHGDTQYF.